The rows below give T cell receptor beta chains drawn from one sample of a study of long-term antiretroviral therapy in people with HIV. Produced via immunoSEQ multiplex PCR; TCRdb's table is partial and in-frame only. Counted here are around 29,000 clones, more than 80% occurring once; the ten biggest clones make up approximately 7.2%. The sequences come from unsorted PBMCs, collected 0.3 years after starting antiretroviral therapy. The source is a man aged 40-50 years with HIV. CDR3s include the opening cysteine and the closing phenylalanine or tryptophan. A D gene is named only where the DNA matches it firmly. A clone size is listed for some rows: how often the clone was seen (once, few, many), or a class if it is expanded.

CASSESGETQYF,TGTGCCAGCAGTGAATCTGGGGAGACCCAGTACTTC,TRBV2,NA,TRBJ2-5,NA
CASSIGASNYGYTF,TGTGCCAGTAGTATAGGGGCCTCAAACTATGGCTACACCTTC,TRBV19,NA,TRBJ1-2,NA
CASSDRDRGYTEAFF,TGTGCCAGCAGCGACCGGGACAGGGGGTACACTGAAGCTTTCTTT,TRBV6-5,TRBD1,TRBJ1-1,NA
CASSVEEGIHEQFF,TGTGCCAGCAGCGTAGAAGAAGGGATCCATGAGCAGTTCTTC,TRBV9,NA,TRBJ2-1,NA
CASSLVTGAGYTF,TGTGCCAGCAGCTTAGTTACAGGGGCTGGCTACACCTTC,TRBV7-8,TRBD1,TRBJ1-2,NA
CSVIGGYGTDTQYF,TGCAGCGTAATAGGGGGCTATGGCACAGATACGCAGTATTTT,TRBV29-1,TRBD1,TRBJ2-3,NA
CASSPSRQGSTGELFF,TGTGCCAGCTCACCATCGAGACAGGGTTCAACCGGGGAGCTGTTTTTT,TRBV18,TRBD1,TRBJ2-2,NA
CSVWGTTNNEQFF,TGCAGCGTTTGGGGGACTACCAACAATGAGCAGTTCTTC,TRBV29-1,TRBD2,TRBJ2-1,once
CASSGNRGPDYEQYF,TGTGCCAGCAGCGGAAACAGGGGACCCGACTACGAGCAGTACTTC,TRBV9,TRBD1,TRBJ2-7,NA
CASSSPTGTYEQYF,TGTGCCAGCAGTTCCCCGACAGGGACCTACGAGCAGTACTTC,TRBV28,TRBD1,TRBJ2-7,NA
CATSPPELSRRGFNNEQFF,TGTGCCACCAGCCCCCCAGAATTGTCACGCAGGGGATTTAACAATGAGCAGTTCTTC,TRBV15,NA,TRBJ2-1,NA
CASSVEGRFYNSPLHF,TGTGCCAGCAGCGTAGAGGGGAGATTCTATAATTCACCCCTCCACTTT,TRBV9,NA,TRBJ1-6,NA
CASIGAPSYEQYF,TGTGCCAGCATAGGGGCACCCTCCTACGAGCAGTACTTC,TRBV28,NA,TRBJ2-7,NA
CASSLTAGVLGYEQYF,TGTGCCAGCAGCTTAACGGCGGGGGTCCTAGGATACGAGCAGTACTTC,TRBV7-9,TRBD2,TRBJ2-7,few
CASSPGAPTYEQYF,TGTGCCAGCTCACCGGGGGCGCCGACGTACGAGCAGTACTTC,TRBV18,NA,TRBJ2-7,once
CASSQETRYEQYF,TGCGCCAGCAGCCAAGAGACCCGTTACGAGCAGTACTTC,TRBV4-1,NA,TRBJ2-7,NA
CASRPGQGSGNTIYF,TGTGCCAGCAGACCGGGACAGGGGAGCGGAAACACCATATATTTT,TRBV7-9,TRBD1,TRBJ1-3,NA
CASSLEWTQYF,TGCGCCAGCAGCTTGGAATGGACGCAGTATTTT,TRBV5-1,NA,TRBJ2-3,NA
CASSLAGASGANVLTF,TGTGCCAGCAGCTTAGCCGGGGCGTCTGGGGCCAACGTCCTGACTTTC,TRBV5-4,NA,TRBJ2-6,NA
CASSYSGTGNQPQHF,TGTGCCAGCAGTTACTCGGGGACAGGCAATCAGCCCCAGCATTTT,TRBV6-5,TRBD1,TRBJ1-5,NA
CASTTGKSRQETQYF,TGTGCCAGCACCACAGGAAAATCCCGCCAAGAGACCCAGTACTTC,TRBV6-6,NA,TRBJ2-5,NA
CASSLTGQGSGTEAFF,TGTGCCAGCAGTCTTACGGGACAGGGTTCAGGCACTGAAGCTTTCTTT,TRBV7-2,TRBD1,TRBJ1-1,NA
CASSFASLVGGANVLTF,TGTGCCAGCAGTTTCGCTAGTTTAGTAGGTGGGGCCAACGTCCTGACTTTC,TRBV28,NA,TRBJ2-6,NA
CASSPRTSGKGYNEQFF,TGCGCCAGCAGCCCCCGGACTAGCGGGAAGGGTTACAATGAGCAGTTCTTC,TRBV5-1,TRBD2,TRBJ2-1,NA
CASSKGASGRGDEQFF,TGTGCCAGCAGCAAGGGGGCCAGCGGGAGGGGCGATGAGCAGTTCTTC,TRBV7-9,TRBD2,TRBJ2-1,NA
CASSPEGLAGLSSYNEQFF,TGCGCCAGCAGCCCCGAGGGACTAGCGGGATTGAGCTCCTACAATGAGCAGTTCTTC,TRBV5-1,TRBD2,TRBJ2-1,NA
CASSLLRDSSGNTIYF,TGTGCCAGCAGCTTGCTCCGGGACAGCTCTGGAAACACCATATATTTT,TRBV5-5,TRBD1,TRBJ1-3,few
CAISKDGYEQYF,TGTGCCATCAGCAAAGACGGGTACGAGCAGTACTTC,TRBV10-3,NA,TRBJ2-7,few
CASSLVGGDYEQYF,TGTGCCAGCAGCTTAGTTGGCGGGGACTACGAGCAGTACTTC,TRBV7-2,NA,TRBJ2-7,few
CASSYSNRRQPQHF,TGTGCCAGCAGTTACTCGAATCGCAGGCAGCCCCAGCATTTT,TRBV6-5,NA,TRBJ1-5,NA